These 4 T cell receptor beta chains originate from one sample sequenced in a study of blood T cell repertoires in COVID-19. This table comes from immunoSEQ multiplex PCR, and its TCRdb copy is limited to in-frame clones, with some not included. The table has about 49,000 clones, about 71% seen once. The sample comprised peripheral blood. The origin of the receptors is a woman in her 70s with acute or convalescent COVID-19.

Points on this clone: At one boundary the junction diverges from the germline segment, which might be a read error. The genes are TRBV7-7 and TRBJ2-1; 10 positions agree with TRBD1. The CDR3 has 18 amino acids. The V gene's germline CDR1 is SSHAT and CDR2 FNYEAQ (reference sequence). In nucleotides, the CDR3 is TGTGCTAGCAGCTTAAAGTGTCCTTCGGGACAGGGGAGGCATGAGCAGTTCTTC. Translated: CASSLKCPSGQGRHEQFF.

This chain uses TRBV5-1 with TRBJ2-7; 12 bases align to TRBD2. The V and J ends lost 3 bases and 4 bases, in that order; junction bases with no gene match: 5. CDR3 length: 15 amino acids. The germline CDR1 and CDR2 sequences are SGHRS and YFSETQ. The CDR3 here is CASSSLAGGRYEQYF. The CDR3 coding sequence is TGCGCCAGCAGCTCTCTAGCGGGGGGGCGGTACGAGCAGTACTTC.

In DNA form, the CDR3 reads TGTGCCAGCAGCTTAGGCGGGGGGGCCGCCGGGGAGCTGTTTTTT. Encoded protein: CASSLGGGAAGELFF. This chain connects TRBV7-6 to TRBJ2-2; 9 positions match TRBD2. The germline gives CDR1 SGHVS, CDR2 FNYEAQ. Unmatched junction bases numbered 3, after V lost 1 base and J lost 6 bases. The CDR3 consists of 15 residues. Using reference TRBV7-6 and TRBJ2-2 for the parts outside the CDR3, the full variable domain is GAGVSQSPRYKVTKRGQDVALRCDPISGHVSLYWYRQALGQGPEFLTYFNYEAQQDKSGLPNDRFSAERPEGSISTLTIQRTEQRDSAMYRCASSLGGGAAGELFFGEGSRLTVL.

The V call is TRBV5-6, the J call TRBJ1-4; a possible D gene is TRBD1 (6 bases). Germline V gives CDR1 SGHDT, CDR2 YYEEEE. CDR3 length: 15 residues. V was pared by 2 bases and J by 5 bases, with 13 bases between. CDR3 in DNA: TGTGCCAGCAGCTTTACAGGGCTGTTCAATGAAAAACTGTTTTTT. Its protein is CASSFTGLFNEKLFF.